These 6 T cell receptor beta chains originate from one sample sequenced in a study of cytomegalovirus exposure and HLA in healthy donors. Some clones are missing from TCRdb's copy, which holds only in-frame ones; the method was immunoSEQ multiplex PCR. This sample carries 150,000 to 250,000 clones, 80% to 90% of them seen once, and the ten largest clones take 13%. Sequenced material: PBMCs. These receptors all stem from a woman younger than 45 in good health and CMV-seropositive.

J is TRBJ2-5 and V is TRBV4-1; D might be TRBD2 (5 bases). Germline assignment: CDR1 MGHRA and CDR2 YSYEKL. This CDR3 has 16 residues. Trimming stripped 6 bases from V and 5 bases from J, with 22 bases between. The CDR3 region is CASSAQEGLAFETQYF. The CDR3 DNA follows: TGCGCCAGCAGTGCCCAAGAGGGTCTTGCCTTTGAGACCCAGTACTTC.

V and J are TRBV29-1 and TRBJ2-2; 8 bases line up with TRBD1. This CDR3 has 15 amino acids. The junction had 10 bases not matched to a gene; V was cut back by 6 bases and J by 4 bases. Per the germline V gene, CDR1 is SQVTM and CDR2 is ANQGSEA. The CDR3 DNA reads TGCAGCGTCCGTGGTAAACAGGGGGGCACCGGGGAGCTGTTTTTT. This encodes CSVRGKQGGTGELFF.

The chain is built from TRBV5-4 and TRBJ2-2; D may be TRBD2 (6 bases). This CDR3 comprises 14 residues. With 0 bases removed from V and 7 bases from J, the gap between germline ends came to 10 bases. Germline values: CDR1 SGHNT, CDR2 YYREEE (reference sequence). The CDR3 loop is CASSLAGVIGELFF. The DNA of the CDR3 is TGTGCCAGCAGCTTGGCGGGAGTAATCGGGGAGCTGTTTTTT. The whole variable domain, remainder taken from reference TRBV5-4 and TRBJ2-2, is ETGVTQSPTHLIKTRGQQVTLRCSSQSGHNTVSWYQQALGQGPQFIFQYYREEENGRGNFPPRFSGLQFPNYSSELNVNALELDDSALYLCASSLAGVIGELFFGEGSRLTVL.

The rearrangement joins TRBV28 to TRBJ1-1, with D hard to call. V lost 3 bases and J lost 7, with 6 bases in between. CDR3 length: 11 amino acids. Germline CDR1 MDHEN, CDR2 SYDVKM. CDR3 in amino acids: CASSFEGEAFF. In DNA form, the CDR3 reads TGTGCCAGCAGTTTCGAGGGTGAAGCTTTCTTT.

This CDR3 is CASSLTGLREQFF. The CDR3 bases are TGTGCCAGCAGCTTGACAGGGCTTCGTGAGCAGTTCTTC. The chain is built from TRBV7-6 and TRBJ2-1, with TRBD1 matching over 7 bases. The CDR3 has 13 residues. Per the germline V gene, CDR1 is SGHVS and CDR2 is FNYEAQ. Trimming removed 3 bases from V and 9 bases from J; junction bases left unmatched: 5.

This clone showed up just once. The chain joins TRBV5-4 to TRBJ2-7; 9 nucleotides align to TRBD2. The CDR3 is 15 amino acids. The ends lost 3 bases at V and 6 bases at J; junction bases unmatched: 10. The V gene's germline CDR1 is SGHNT and CDR2 YYREEE (reference sequence). Written as DNA, the CDR3 is TGTGCCAGCAGCTCCTCAGCGGGAGGAGACCGCGAGCAGTACTTC. The encoded protein is CASSSSAGGDREQYF. The full variable domain, with the rest looked up from reference TRBV5-4 and TRBJ2-7, is ETGVTQSPTHLIKTRGQQVTLRCSSQSGHNTVSWYQQALGQGPQFIFQYYREEENGRGNFPPRFSGLQFPNYSSELNVNALELDDSALYLCASSSSAGGDREQYFGPGTRLTVT.